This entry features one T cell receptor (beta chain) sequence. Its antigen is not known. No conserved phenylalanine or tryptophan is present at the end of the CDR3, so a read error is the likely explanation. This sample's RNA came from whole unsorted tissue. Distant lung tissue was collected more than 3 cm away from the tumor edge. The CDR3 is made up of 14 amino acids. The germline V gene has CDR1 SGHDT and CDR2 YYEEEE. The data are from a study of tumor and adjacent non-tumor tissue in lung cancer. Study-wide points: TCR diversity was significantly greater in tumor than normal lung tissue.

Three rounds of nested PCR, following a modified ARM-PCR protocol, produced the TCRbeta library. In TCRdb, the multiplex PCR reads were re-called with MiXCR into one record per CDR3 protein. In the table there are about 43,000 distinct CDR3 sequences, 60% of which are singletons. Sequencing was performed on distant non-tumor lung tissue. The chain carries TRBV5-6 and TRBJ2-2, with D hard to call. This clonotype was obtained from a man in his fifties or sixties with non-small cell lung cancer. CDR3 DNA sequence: TGTTCCAGCAGTAAGACGCGGAACACCGGGGAGCTGTTTTGT. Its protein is CSSSKTRNTGELFC.